This TCR beta chain was profiled in a study of graft-versus-host responses after intestinal transplantation. Trimming stripped 2 bases from V and 11 bases from J, with 6 bases between. CDR3 length equals 10 residues. CDR1 is MGHDK, CDR2 SYGVNS, per germline. Profiling relied on immunoSEQ multiplex PCR, and the TCRdb table lists in-frame clones only, not all of them. This sample has 20,000 to 25,000 clones; around two fifths occur once, and the top ten carry about 1.5%. Plates contained around 200,000 CFSE-labeled responder cells and around 200,000 irradiated, violet-dye-labeled stimulator cells. Sequences were derived from alloreactive CD8+ T cells from a mixed lymphocyte reaction culture, sampled before intestinal transplant. Subset given: CFSE-low proliferating T cells sorted from roughly 6-day pre-transplant mixed lymphocyte reaction (GvH or HvG direction). This sequence originates from a human patient who received an intestinal transplant. The gene calls are TRBV25-1 and TRBJ2-5, with D hard to call. The CDR3 nucleotides are TGTGCCAGCAGTGAAGGTCGGCAGTACTTC. Translation: CASSEGRQYF.